The next 27 T cell receptor beta chains were all read from a single sample in a study of graft-versus-host responses after intestinal transplantation. Repertoires were generated with immunoSEQ multiplex PCR, while TCRdb's copy carries only in-frame clones and drops some. In the table there are some 100,000 clones, 90% to 95% of which are singletons. Their antigens are not known. Specimen: unstimulated CD8+ T cells sorted from spleen or lymph node cells, collected before intestinal transplant. The receptors originated from a human donor who received an intestinal transplant.

This chain uses TRBV28 with TRBJ2-5, with 11 bases aligning to TRBD1. The J call may not be correct, given that the DNA end is closer to TRBJ2-7. This CDR3 is built from 15 residues. Germline loops: CDR1 MDHEN, CDR2 SYDVKM. CDR3 DNA sequence: TGTGCCAGCAGTTTTGATAGGACAGGGGGCAACGAGCAGTACTTC. Translation: CASSFDRTGGNEQYF.

The chain is built from TRBV6-6 and TRBJ1-5, with 7 bases matching TRBD1. The CDR3 spans 14 residues. V was pared by 0 bases and J by 7 bases, with 3 bases of the junction left unmatched. In germline, CDR1 is MNHNY, CDR2 SVGAGI (reference sequence). CDR3 nucleotides: TGTGCCAGCAGTTACTCGCAGGGGGAACAGCCCCAGCATTTT. This gives the protein CASSYSQGEQPQHF.

The genes are TRBV29-1 and TRBJ1-1; D gene ambiguous. Trimming removed 3 bases from V and 10 bases from J, with 12 bases in between. Germline CDR1 and CDR2: SQVTM and ANQGSEA. CDR3 length: 11 residues. CDR3 coding DNA: TGCAGCGTTGAGATGGAGCAGACAGCTTTCTTT. Protein: CSVEMEQTAFF.

The chain recombines TRBV5-1 with TRBJ1-1; no clear D gene. With 1 base removed from V and 0 bases from J, the gap between germline ends came to 22 bases. Germline V CDR1 and CDR2: SGHRS, YFSETQ. This CDR3 contains 19 residues. CDR3 bases: TGCGCCAGCAGCTTGACGGGAATCCGGCAGGACCGAATGAACACTGAAGCTTTCTTT. Translating gives CASSLTGIRQDRMNTEAFF.

This clone appeared once. This rearrangement joins TRBV11-2 to TRBJ2-2; D is possibly TRBD2 (7 bases). Germline V gene sequence: CDR1 SGHAT, CDR2 FQNNGV. With 3 bases removed from V and 6 bases from J, the gap between germline ends came to 20 bases. There are 17 residues in the CDR3. CDR3 bases: TGTGCCAGCAGCTTTCTCGGGGGGCCTAAAGGGGCCGGGGAGCTGTTTTTT. Translating gives CASSFLGGPKGAGELFF.

The gene calls are TRBV6-5 and TRBJ2-2; D might be TRBD2 (5 bases). From germline, CDR1 is MNHEY and CDR2 SVGAGI. Trimming removed 0 bases from V and 4 bases from J, with 9 bases in between. CDR3 length: 15 residues. The CDR3 spells CASSYSRAGTGELFF. The CDR3 bases are TGTGCCAGCAGTTACTCGAGGGCAGGCACCGGGGAGCTGTTTTTT.

The chain carries TRBV13 and TRBJ2-4; D is ambiguous. The V and J ends lost 5 bases and 0 bases respectively, with 8 bases between them. Per the germline V gene, CDR1 is PRHDT and CDR2 is FYEKMQ (reference sequence). The CDR3 loop spans 14 amino acids. The CDR3 region is CASSKYLAKNIQYF. In DNA, the CDR3 is TGTGCCAGCAGCAAGTACCTAGCCAAAAACATTCAGTACTTC.

The chain is built from TRBV11-2 and TRBJ1-2; 8 bases agree with TRBD1. This CDR3 is 18 amino acids long. The germline gives CDR1 SGHAT, CDR2 FQNNGV. Trimming took 4 bases from V and 0 from J; bases not matched to a gene: 13. Here the CDR3 reads CASSSLRVTQGANYGYTF. The DNA of the CDR3 is TGTGCCAGCAGCTCCCTTAGGGTGACACAGGGGGCTAACTATGGCTACACCTTC.

J is TRBJ2-3 and V is TRBV4-2; TRBD2 matches 9 bases. Germline CDR1 LGHNA, CDR2 YNFKEQ. V lost 4 bases, J lost 2 bases, and 4 bases stayed unmatched. This CDR3 has 15 residues. The CDR3 DNA reads TGTGCCAGCAGCCTAGCGGGGGCCTTCACAGATACGCAGTATTTT. Its translation is CASSLAGAFTDTQYF.

The chain has TRBV25-1 and TRBJ2-7; tentative D call: TRBD2 (5 bases). V was cut by 8 bases and J by 0 bases, with 8 bases left in between. The CDR3 extends over 12 amino acids. Germline V CDR1 and CDR2: MGHDK, SYGVNS. In DNA form, the CDR3 reads TGTGCCAGCTCCGACTACTCCTACGAGCAGTACTTC. It codes for CASSDYSYEQYF.

The V gene is TRBV27, the J gene TRBJ2-7; the D is unclear. V lost 7 bases to trimming and J lost 6 bases, with 7 bases between them. The CDR3 length is 10 residues. Germline V gene sequence: CDR1 MNHEY, CDR2 SMNVEV (reference sequence). CDR3 nucleotide sequence: TGTGCCAGCAATGGGGTCGAGCAGTACTTC. It encodes CASNGVEQYF.

The chain employs TRBV9 and TRBJ2-3; D could derive from TRBD1 or TRBD2 (5 bases each). Germline values: CDR1 SGDLS, CDR2 YYNGEE. The germline V and J ends were trimmed by 1 base and 3 bases, with 15 bases remaining between them. The CDR3 consists of 16 residues. The DNA for the CDR3 is TGTGCCAGCAGCGTAAATCGGGGCGCGGTGACAGATACGCAGTATTTT. Translating gives CASSVNRGAVTDTQYF.

The rearrangement links TRBV6-1 to TRBJ2-3, with D perhaps being TRBD1 or TRBD2 (5 bases each). The CDR3 is 15 residues long. Germline loops: CDR1 MNHNS, CDR2 SASEGT. Trimming shortened V by 8 bases and J by 2 bases, and 17 bases separated the two germline ends. DNA for the CDR3: TGTGCCAGCGGACCGGGGCCTGGGGCCACAGATACGCAGTATTTT. It translates to CASGPGPGATDTQYF.

The chain uses TRBV9 and TRBJ2-3; 12 bases are a match to TRBD2. V lost 3 bases, J lost 4 bases, and 6 bases stayed unmatched. Germline CDR1 is SGDLS and CDR2 is YYNGEE. The CDR3 covers 16 residues. Here the CDR3 reads CASSGLAGGIADTQYF. Written as DNA, the CDR3 is TGTGCCAGCAGCGGTCTAGCGGGGGGGATCGCAGATACGCAGTATTTT.

The V call is TRBV5-1, the J call TRBJ1-2, with a tentative D call TRBD1 (5 bases). Per germline, CDR1 SGHRS and CDR2 YFSETQ. Trimming shortened V by 3 bases and J by 3 bases, and 24 bases separated the two germline ends. This CDR3 contains 18 residues. The CDR3 here is CASSWRRNRWGVDYGYTF. CDR3 bases: TGCGCCAGCAGCTGGCGTCGTAACAGGTGGGGTGTGGACTATGGCTACACCTTC.

The CDR3 protein is CASSTELNYGYTF. The CDR3 coding sequence is TGTGCCAGTAGTACGGAACTTAACTATGGCTACACCTTC. This chain uses TRBV19 with TRBJ1-2; no reliable D call. Looked up from germline, CDR1 is LNHDA and CDR2 is SQIVND (reference sequence). The CDR3 is 13 amino acids. Trimming removed 4 bases at V and 1 base at J, with 7 bases between.

The chain uses TRBV6-1 and TRBJ2-1; D is possibly TRBD2 (6 bases). The V gene's germline CDR1 is MNHNS and CDR2 SASEGT. The V end lost 1 base, the J end lost 9 bases, and 10 bases lay between the germline ends. CDR3 length equals 13 residues. The CDR3 region has the DNA TGTGCCAGCAGTGAAGTAGACGGGAGTGAGCAGTTCTTC. Translated: CASSEVDGSEQFF.

The rearrangement uses TRBV28 and TRBJ2-5, with 11 bases fitting TRBD1. Germline CDR1 MDHEN, CDR2 SYDVKM. The CDR3 consists of 16 residues. Trimming cost V 1 base and J 5 bases; bases outside gene matches: 6. The CDR3 sequence: CASSLLGQGVGETQYF. Here the CDR3 DNA reads TGTGCCAGCAGTTTATTGGGACAGGGGGTAGGGGAGACCCAGTACTTC.

The chain carries TRBV7-6 and TRBJ1-2; a weak D match, TRBD1 (6 bases). Looked up from germline, CDR1 is SGHVS and CDR2 is FNYEAQ. CDR3 length: 15 amino acids. V was clipped by 5 bases and J by 0 bases, with 13 bases between them. The CDR3 sequence is CASSPGDGANYGYTF. CDR3 in DNA: TGTGCCAGCAGCCCAGGGGACGGAGCTAACTATGGCTACACCTTC. Supplemented by reference TRBV7-6 and TRBJ1-2, the full variable domain reads GAGVSQSPRYKVTKRGQDVALRCDPISGHVSLYWYRQALGQGPEFLTYFNYEAQQDKSGLPNDRFSAERPEGSISTLTIQRTEQRDSAMYRCASSPGDGANYGYTFGSGTRLTVV.

This clone has only one observation. V and J are TRBV9 and TRBJ1-3, with D hard to call. The CDR3 contains 16 residues. Per the germline V gene, CDR1 is SGDLS and CDR2 is YYNGEE. Between the trimmed V and J ends, which lost 0 bases and 0 bases, there was a span of 10 bases. CDR3 sequence: CASSVDPISSGNTIYF. For the CDR3, the DNA is TGTGCCAGCAGCGTAGATCCGATCAGCTCTGGAAACACCATATATTTT.

The chain is built from TRBV19 and TRBJ1-2; D not certain. Germline CDR1 is LNHDA and CDR2 is SQIVND (reference sequence). CDR3 size: 17 residues. Trimming removed 5 bases at V and 4 bases at J, with 23 bases between. In nucleotides, the CDR3 is TGTGCCAGTAGTCCAACGTTGACAAGTCGAAAGGCCTATGGCTACACCTTC. Translated: CASSPTLTSRKAYGYTF.

This chain connects TRBV5-6 to TRBJ2-5; TRBD2 matches 11 bases. Germline values: CDR1 SGHDT, CDR2 YYEEEE. After removal of 2 bases from V and 4 bases from J, the junction contained 7 bases not matched to a gene. The CDR3 length is 16 residues. The CDR3 bases are TGTGCCAGCAGCTTTCAGGGTAGCGGGGGGGCAGAGACCCAGTACTTC. It translates to CASSFQGSGGAETQYF.

The rearrangement links TRBV11-2 to TRBJ1-2; 7 positions match TRBD1. Germline V gene lookup returns CDR1 SGHAT and CDR2 FQNNGV. The ends lost 5 bases at V and 7 bases at J; junction bases unmatched: 7. The CDR3 is 13 amino acids. CDR3 DNA sequence: TGTGCCAGCAGCCTGACAGGGCAGGGTGGCTACACCTTC. It translates to CASSLTGQGGYTF. Full variable domain (remainder filled in from reference TRBV11-2 and TRBJ1-2): EAGVAQSPRYKIIEKRQSVAFWCNPISGHATLYWYQQILGQGPKLLIQFQNNGVVDDSQLPKDRFSAERLKGVDSTLKIQPAKLEDSAVYLCASSLTGQGGYTFGSGTRLTVV.

The rearrangement joins TRBV19 to TRBJ1-1; D remains ambiguous. V gave up 4 bases and J gave up 1 base, with 7 bases separating them. Germline lookup yields CDR1 LNHDA and CDR2 SQIVND (reference sequence). The CDR3 has 13 residues. CDR3 in DNA: TGTGCCAGTAGTAGCCCAAGGAACACTGAAGCTTTCTTT. As protein: CASSSPRNTEAFF.

J is TRBJ2-4 and V is TRBV27, with 7 bases lining up with TRBD2. This CDR3 contains 13 residues. V was pared by 3 bases and J by 11 bases, with 7 bases of the junction left unmatched. Germline-derived CDR1 and CDR2 are MNHEY and SMNVEV (reference sequence). The CDR3 loop is CASSFWTSGVQYF. CDR3 sequence (DNA): TGTGCCAGCAGTTTCTGGACAAGCGGGGTTCAGTACTTC.

This clone was seen just once. The chain couples TRBV5-1 to TRBJ2-1; 12 bases line up with TRBD1. Trimming removed 4 bases from V and 7 bases from J; junction bases left unmatched: 6. The length of the CDR3 is 15 residues. CDR1 and CDR2 from the germline V gene are SGHRS and YFSETQ. The DNA for the CDR3 is TGCGCCAGCAGCGGATGGGACAGGGGGCAAAATGAGCAGTTCTTC. Translation gives CASSGWDRGQNEQFF.

The chain has TRBV7-3 and TRBJ2-1, with 9 bases lining up with TRBD1. Losses at the gene ends were 1 base for V and 7 bases for J; bases not matched to a gene: 5. Germline V gives CDR1 SGHTA, CDR2 FQGTGA. The CDR3 extends over 15 amino acids. Written as DNA, the CDR3 is TGTGCCAGCAGCTTAATTGGACAGGGGAATAATGAGCAGTTCTTC. Its translation is CASSLIGQGNNEQFF.